This TCR beta chain was identified in a study of Tregs in tolerant kidney transplant recipients. Study-level results: Tregs expanded with activated donor B cells seemed most donor-specific. Validation in larger populations is needed because few patients were studied. Biological reproducibility was not directly addressed, but technical replication error appeared minimal.

Points on this clone: Its antigen is not identified. Other DNA sequences in the same sample also yield this CDR3.

Assay used: immunoSEQ multiplex PCR; TCRdb lists only in-frame clones, some missing. The data hold about 64,000 clones, with around 87% observed a single time. Mixed chimerism was transient after nonmyeloablative marrow transplants from related graft donors. Unstimulated Tregs (CD4+CD25+CD127-) and CD4+CD25- non-Tregs were sorted from PBMCs. The CDR3 is 14 amino acids. V dropped 0 bases and J dropped 7 bases, with 10 bases sitting between them. CDR1 and CDR2 (germline): GTSNPN, SVGIG (reference sequence). V gene TRBV30 combines with J gene TRBJ1-6; D perhaps matches TRBD1 (5 bases). The receptor comes from a human patient who received a combined kidney and bone marrow transplant. These T cells may partly come from the graft donor. The sample in question was CD4+ T cells from blood (PBMCs), obtained 6 months after the transplant. The CDR3 spells CAWSVRGTNSPLHF. CDR3 coding DNA: TGTGCCTGGAGTGTAAGGGGTACGAATTCACCCCTCCACTTT.